This T cell receptor beta chain was recorded in a study of regulatory T cells in long-lasting Graves disease. Study information: Recently diagnosed Graves' patients had received antithyroid drugs for under 3 months.

Sequencing libraries for TCR beta were prepared with iRepertoire HTBI primers and Arm-PCR of CDR3 regions. TCRdb analysed the multiplex PCR reads with MiXCR anew, one entry per CDR3 protein. The repertoire holds roughly 560,000 distinct CDR3 sequences, with around 12% as singletons. Comment on this clonotype: The antigen is undetermined. A read error is likely here: a far larger clone is one base away.

Documented time point: newly diagnosed GD, antithyroid drugs for less than 3 months. The TCR library was prepared using RNA isolated from PBMCs. The study, taken as a whole, reports: Preferential use of TRBV28, TRBJ1-2 and TRBJ2-5 was seen in persistent disease.

The CDR3 is 16 residues long. CDR1 and CDR2 from the germline V gene are LGHNA and YSLEER. V was pared by 4 bases and J by 3 bases, with 7 bases of the junction left unmatched. The data were also submitted as part of a second study, on T cells in Graves' hyperthyroidism and ophthalmopathy. From that paper: Most thyroid-expanded clonotypes above 0.001 were also found in blood.

The material sequenced was peripheral blood mononuclear cells (PBMCs), taken at new diagnosis, from a patient treated with antithyroid drugs. The rearrangement links TRBV4-3 to TRBJ2-2; the match to TRBD1 covers 8 bases. The sequence was obtained from a woman in her 30s with Graves disease. Here the CDR3 DNA reads TGCGCCAGCAGCCTACGGGCAGGGGGCGACACCGGGGAGCTGTTTTTT. Translating it yields CASSLRAGGDTGELFF.